Below, 28 T cell receptor beta chains from the same sample are listed, as sequenced in a study of identical twins. TCRdb re-analysed the 5' RACE reads in MiXCR, keeping a single row per CDR3 protein. The sample records some 570,000 distinct CDR3 sequences, approximately 20% being singletons. This sample also appeared in a second study, on yellow fever vaccine responses in identical twins.

The sequenced sample consisted of CD4+ T cells sorted from blood. These receptors were obtained from a woman aged 18-29 years in good health.

The rearrangement uses TRBV5-1 and TRBJ2-5; D possibly corresponds to TRBD1 (6 bases). Germline V gene sequence: CDR1 SGHRS, CDR2 YFSETQ. The V end was cut by 3 bases, the J end by 4 bases, with 13 bases between. This CDR3 comprises 14 residues. For the CDR3, the DNA is TGCGCCAGCAGCTCCGGCGCGACAGGAGAGACCCAGTACTTC. This sequence encodes CASSSGATGETQYF.

Only a few counts were recorded for this clonotype. This chain links TRBV2 with TRBJ2-7; 8 bases fit TRBD1. Germline CDR1 reads SNHLY; CDR2 reads FYNNEI. This CDR3 comprises 12 residues. With V trimmed by 7 bases and J by 3 bases, 2 bases remained unmatched. DNA of the CDR3: TGTGCCAGCACGGACAGGGACTACGAGCAGTACTTC. Its translation is CASTDRDYEQYF.

This clonotype was picked up a small number of times. CDR3 nucleotides: TGTGCCAGCAGCCCAGCCGGGACAGCCTACAATGAGCAGTTCTTC. This sequence encodes CASSPAGTAYNEQFF. The chain couples TRBV7-7 to TRBJ2-1; 7 bases are a match to TRBD1. The trim removed 5 bases at V and 2 bases at J, leaving 6 bases unmatched. The CDR3 has 15 residues. Germline V gene data show CDR1 as SSHAT and CDR2 as FNYEAQ (reference sequence).

The chain is built from TRBV11-3 and TRBJ1-4, with 10 bases identical to TRBD1. The CDR3 length is 16 residues. V shed 4 bases and J 7 bases; nucleotides not matched to a gene: 9. CDR1 is SGHNT and CDR2 is YENEEA in the germline V gene. CDR3 bases: TGTGCCAGCAGCTCAGACAGGGGGCTACAGCGTGAAAAACTGTTTTTT. It translates to CASSSDRGLQREKLFF. The entire variable domain, with the rest obtained from reference TRBV11-3 and TRBJ1-4, is as follows: EAGVVQSPRYKIIEKKQPVAFWCNPISGHNTLYWYLQNLGQGPELLIRYENEEAVDDSQLPKDRFSAERLKGVDSTLKIQPAELGDSAVYLCASSSDRGLQREKLFFGSGTQLSVL.

This chain connects TRBV12-3 or TRBV12-4 to TRBJ2-3, with 7 bases lining up with TRBD2. The junction had 16 bases not matched to a gene; V was cut back by 7 bases and J by 6 bases. The CDR3 spans 16 residues. CDR3 nucleotides: TGTGCCAGCACCCCCCTTGGGGGGGGAAGGTGGGATACGCAGTATTTT. Residues: CASTPLGGGRWDTQYF.

The gene calls are TRBV6-1 and TRBJ1-2; D might be TRBD1 (5 bases). Germline lookup yields CDR1 MNHNS and CDR2 SASEGT. The CDR3 length is 13 residues. The V end was cut by 3 bases, the J end by 4 bases, with 9 bases between. The CDR3, as DNA: TGTGCCAGCAGTGACACCGGGGGCTATGGCTACACCTTC. Encoded protein: CASSDTGGYGYTF.

This clonotype was seen only a few times. The J gene is TRBJ2-7, the V gene TRBV4-1, with TRBD2 matching 8 bases. CDR3 length: 16 residues. Trimming cost V 2 bases and J 6 bases; bases outside gene matches: 12. Germline V CDR1 and CDR2: MGHRA, YSYEKL. This chain's CDR3 is CASSQPPSGLVSEQYF. CDR3 sequence (DNA): TGCGCCAGCAGCCAACCTCCCTCGGGACTAGTCAGCGAGCAGTACTTC.

The J gene is TRBJ2-1, the V gene TRBV7-9; 10 bases align to TRBD2. The V and J ends lost 5 bases and 7 bases, in that order; junction bases with no gene match: 5. This CDR3 is built from 14 residues. Germline V gene lookup returns CDR1 SEHNR and CDR2 FQNEAQ (reference sequence). CDR3 nucleotides: TGTGCCAGCAGCCGACTAGCGGGTAAAAATGAGCAGTTCTTC. Its translation is CASSRLAGKNEQFF. The full variable domain, its missing parts supplied by reference TRBV7-9 and TRBJ2-1, is DTGVSQNPRHKITKRGQNVTFRCDPISEHNRLYWYRQTLGQGPEFLTYFQNEAQLEKSRLLSDRFSAERPKGSFSTLEIQRTEQGDSAMYLCASSRLAGKNEQFFGPGTRLTVL.

The gene calls are TRBV14 and TRBJ1-1; D call uncertain. CDR1 and CDR2 from the germline V gene are SGHDN and FVKESK. The CDR3 is made up of 13 amino acids. V was clipped by 3 bases and J by 4 bases, with 9 bases between them. The CDR3 sequence is CASSHLGGTEAFF. CDR3 nucleotides: TGTGCCAGCAGCCACCTGGGCGGCACTGAAGCTTTCTTT.

Only a few counts were recorded for this clonotype. Sequence at one end of the junction differs from germline and may be a read error. The genes are TRBV6-6 and TRBJ2-5, with 7 positions matching TRBD2. This CDR3 has 12 amino acids. Germline lookup yields CDR1 MNHNY and CDR2 SVGAGI (reference sequence). Here the CDR3 reads CASSTGTTRLGF. CDR3 nucleotide sequence: TGTGCCAGCAGTACCGGGACTACCCGCCTGGGGTTC.

This clonotype was observed a few times. This chain links TRBV12-3 or TRBV12-4 with TRBJ1-5; possible D gene TRBD1, 5 bases. The CDR3 covers 13 residues. Trimming left V 9 bases short and J 3 bases short, with 12 bases between. As DNA, the CDR3 is TGTGCCAGTTCAGTAGGGGCCAATCAGCCCCAGCATTTT. Residues: CASSVGANQPQHF.

This clonotype has a single count. The chain combines TRBV28 with TRBJ2-7; a possible D gene is TRBD2 (6 bases). The CDR3 has 14 amino acids. The germline V gene encodes CDR1 MDHEN and CDR2 SYDVKM. V shed 3 bases and J shed 2 bases, with 11 bases lying between them. CDR3 protein: CASSLREATYEQYF. Written as DNA, the CDR3 is TGTGCCAGCAGTTTGAGGGAGGCGACCTACGAGCAGTACTTC.

This clonotype appeared a few times. The gene calls are TRBV5-1 and TRBJ1-1; D is possibly TRBD1 (5 bases). The CDR3 covers 13 residues. V lost 3 bases and J 11 bases, leaving 17 bases between the germline ends. Looked up from germline, CDR1 is SGHRS and CDR2 is YFSETQ. The CDR3 loop reads CASSSDRSKDAFF. The CDR3 nucleotides are TGCGCCAGCAGCTCCGACAGATCGAAAGACGCTTTCTTT.

This clonotype occurred a few times. The chain has TRBV18 and TRBJ2-5; D may be TRBD1 (5 bases). V was pared by 2 bases and J by 4 bases, with 17 bases between. This CDR3 comprises 16 residues. Germline V gene data show CDR1 as KGHSH and CDR2 as LQKENI. The CDR3 loop reads CASSPGPVGAGETQYF. DNA for the CDR3: TGTGCCAGCTCACCAGGGCCGGTAGGGGCCGGAGAGACCCAGTACTTC.

The chain recombines TRBV25-1 with TRBJ2-2; 11 nucleotides agree with TRBD2. The CDR3 contains 14 residues. J gave up 3 bases and V 6 bases, and 0 bases lay outside the gene matches. Per germline, CDR1 MGHDK and CDR2 SYGVNS. The CDR3 nucleotides are TGTGCCAGCAGGGGACTAGCGGACACCGGGGAGCTGTTTTTT. As protein: CASRGLADTGELFF.

This clonotype turned up a few times. This chain uses TRBV5-8 with TRBJ2-7; D is perhaps TRBD2 (7 bases). V lost 1 base, J lost 6 bases, and 14 bases lay in between. Per the germline V gene, CDR1 is SGHTS and CDR2 is YDEGEE. The CDR3 is made up of 14 amino acids. In DNA form, the CDR3 reads TGTGCCAGCAGCTTGTGGGGGGGGGGCTCCGAGCAGTACGTC. Its protein is CASSLWGGGSEQYV.

The chain combines TRBV12-3 or TRBV12-4 with TRBJ1-6, with D possibly matching TRBD1 (6 bases). Trimming shortened V by 8 bases and J by 10 bases, and 18 bases separated the two germline ends. This CDR3 region has 14 residues. As DNA, the CDR3 is TGTGCCAGCGCAACCTCCGGGGGGCTATCACCCCTCCACTTT. Translation: CASATSGGLSPLHF.

The rearrangement links TRBV29-1 to TRBJ2-4, with no clear D. This CDR3 has 12 amino acids. Trimming left V 0 bases short and J 4 bases short, with 4 bases between. Germline V gene data show CDR1 as SQVTM and CDR2 as ANQGSEA. The CDR3 nucleotides are TGCAGCGTTGAAGATCCAAAAAACATTCAGTACTTC. Its protein is CSVEDPKNIQYF. The complete variable domain, with remaining parts taken from reference TRBV29-1 and TRBJ2-4, reads SAVISQKPSRDICQRGTSLTIQCQVDSQVTMMFWYRQQPGQSLTLIATANQGSEATYESGFVIDKFPISRPNLTFSTLTVSNMSPEDSSIYLCSVEDPKNIQYFGAGTRLSVL.

This clonotype occurred a few times. V is TRBV12-3 or TRBV12-4 and J is TRBJ2-1; D is unresolved. The CDR3 extends over 11 amino acids. V lost 2 bases, J lost 10 bases, and 6 bases lay in between. Here the CDR3 reads CASSLWSEQFF. DNA of the CDR3: TGTGCCAGCAGTTTATGGTCAGAGCAGTTCTTC.

The table lists this clonotype with a few counts. V gene TRBV15 combines with J gene TRBJ2-1; D is ambiguous. The CDR3 is 14 amino acids. Germline CDR1 reads LNHNV; CDR2 reads YYDKDF (reference sequence). The germline V and J ends were trimmed by 0 bases and 6 bases, with 9 bases remaining between them. The CDR3 here is CATSRDWQSNEQFF. Written as DNA, the CDR3 is TGTGCCACCAGCAGAGATTGGCAGTCCAATGAGCAGTTCTTC.

This chain connects TRBV7-2 to TRBJ2-3; the D gene is possibly TRBD2 (5 bases). CDR3 length equals 16 residues. CDR1 and CDR2 from the germline V gene are SGHTA and FQGNSA. V was clipped by 5 bases and J by 3 bases, with 18 bases between them. DNA of the CDR3: TGTGCCAGCAGCACCCAAGGGCGGGCACCTACAGATACGCAGTATTTT. It encodes CASSTQGRAPTDTQYF.

This clonotype was detected only a few times. The chain recombines TRBV12-3 or TRBV12-4 with TRBJ2-3, with D possibly TRBD2 on 6 matching bases. The V gene lost 7 bases and the J gene lost 4 bases, with 15 bases spanning the gap. The CDR3 loop spans 14 amino acids. This chain's CDR3 is CASTTTSIPDTQYF. The CDR3 DNA is TGTGCCAGCACCACGACTAGTATACCAGATACGCAGTATTTT.

The genes are TRBV27 and TRBJ1-1, with D perhaps matching TRBD1 (5 bases). Germline loops: CDR1 MNHEY, CDR2 SMNVEV (reference sequence). The CDR3 is 15 amino acids. The ends were cut back, 7 bases at V and 1 base at J, with 16 bases in the middle. CDR3 in amino acids: CASILRQSANTEAFF. CDR3 sequence (DNA): TGTGCCAGCATTCTAAGACAGTCGGCGAACACTGAAGCTTTCTTT.

This clonotype was observed a handful of times. The chain combines TRBV5-1 with TRBJ1-2; 8 bases agree with TRBD1. The V and J ends lost 2 bases and 4 bases, in that order; junction bases with no gene match: 4. CDR1 and CDR2 (germline): SGHRS, YFSETQ. This CDR3 region has 14 residues. The CDR3 spells CASSLAGGSYGYTF. DNA of the CDR3: TGCGCCAGCAGCTTAGCAGGGGGCAGCTATGGCTACACCTTC.

This clonotype was detected only a few times. CDR3 coding DNA: TGTGCCAGCAGCTTGGCGGGGGCCGAGCAGTACGTC. Protein sequence: CASSLAGAEQYV. The chain joins TRBV5-6 to TRBJ2-7, with D tentatively TRBD1 or TRBD2 (6 bases each). V was clipped by 0 bases and J by 6 bases, with 7 bases between them. Germline V gene data show CDR1 as SGHDT and CDR2 as YYEEEE. This CDR3 has 12 residues.

This clonotype turned up a few times. The rearrangement joins TRBV5-1 to TRBJ1-1; D is possibly TRBD1 (6 bases). This CDR3 contains 13 residues. Trimming removed 4 bases from V and 5 bases from J, with 12 bases in between. From germline, CDR1 is SGHRS and CDR2 YFSETQ. CDR3 in amino acids: CASSTQGRTEAFF. In DNA form, the CDR3 reads TGCGCCAGCAGCACCCAGGGGAGGACTGAAGCTTTCTTT.

The rearrangement joins TRBV5-1 to TRBJ1-3; D is uncertain. V lost 2 bases and J 4 bases, leaving 10 bases between the germline ends. Germline CDR1 is SGHRS and CDR2 is YFSETQ. The CDR3 sequence is 14 residues long. CDR3 sequence reads: CASSFSEGGNTIYF. The CDR3 DNA is TGCGCCAGCAGCTTTTCGGAGGGCGGAAACACCATATATTTT.

V usage is TRBV7-9 and J usage is TRBJ2-7; D is undetermined. Germline loops: CDR1 SEHNR, CDR2 FQNEAQ (reference sequence). V dropped 0 bases and J dropped 7 bases, with 13 bases sitting between them. The CDR3 covers 14 residues. The CDR3 spells CASSLAPQAWEQYF. The CDR3 bases are TGTGCCAGCAGCTTAGCTCCACAAGCCTGGGAGCAGTACTTC.